These 12 T cell receptor beta chains came from one sample sequenced in a study of vaccination and CD4 T cells after COVID-19 (dated by TCRdb to between 2020 and 2023). The treatment or condition label corresponds to: roughly nine-day PBMC culture with coronavirus spike peptide pools or control peptides (ViraFEST assay). The library was made by PCR. The sequencing machine was an Illumina iSeq 100. DNA from cultured CD4+ T cells was subjected to TCR sequencing with the Oncomine TCR Beta short-read assay at the Johns Hopkins FTIC core. Clones were called with MiXCR by TCRdb after fastp trimmed the public reads at Q25, and only in-frame beta chains were retained. CDR3 protein sequences are deduplicated, and each keeps its most common genes and DNA. The sample data list roughly 19,000 distinct CDR3 sequences, and around 63% of these were observed just once. The top ten clonotypes cover roughly 4% of the sample.

These receptors lack a known antigen. Sequenced: CD4+ T cells from blood, cultured in vitro. These receptors were collected from a human donor who had recovered from COVID-19.

The gene calls are TRBV11-2 and TRBJ2-7; 10 nucleotides match TRBD1. The ends lost 5 bases at V and 3 bases at J; junction bases unmatched: 13. This CDR3 comprises 17 residues. Looked up from germline, CDR1 is SGHAT and CDR2 is FQNNGV. CDR3 in amino acids: CASSRTFGQGVRYEQYF. The CDR3 DNA follows: TGTGCCAGCAGCCGCACCTTCGGACAGGGGGTCCGCTACGAGCAGTACTTC.

This rearrangement joins TRBV7-2 to TRBJ1-1; the D is unclear. CDR1 SGHTA and CDR2 FQGNSA come from the germline V gene. The CDR3 spans 13 residues. V was clipped by 1 base and J by 1 base, with 4 bases between them. The CDR3 spells CASSLVENTEAFF. DNA of the CDR3: TGTGCCAGCAGCTTAGTAGAGAACACTGAAGCTTTCTTT. The entire variable domain, with the rest obtained from reference TRBV7-2 and TRBJ1-1, is as follows: GAGVSQSPSNKVTEKGKDVELRCDPISGHTALYWYRQSLGQGLEFLIYFQGNSAPDKSGLPSDRFSAERTGGSVSTLTIQRTQQEDSAVYLCASSLVENTEAFFGQGTRLTVV.

The chain joins TRBV7-9 to TRBJ2-1, with 9 bases fitting TRBD1. The CDR3 is 13 residues long. Germline-derived CDR1 and CDR2 are SEHNR and FQNEAQ (reference sequence). V gave up 3 bases and J gave up 9 bases; unmatched junction bases: 3. CDR3 loop: CASSFGTGTEQFF. In DNA, the CDR3 is TGTGCCAGCAGCTTCGGGACAGGGACTGAGCAGTTCTTC.

The V call is TRBV20-1, the J call TRBJ2-7; a possible D gene is TRBD2 (6 bases). V was shortened by 6 bases and J by 7 bases, with 25 bases between the two germline ends. In germline, CDR1 is DFQATT, CDR2 SNEGSKA (reference sequence). CDR3 length: 15 residues. The CDR3 DNA follows: TGCAGTGCGCCCGCCGGCAGGCCGCCTCGGGGGGAGCAGTACTTC. This sequence encodes CSAPAGRPPRGEQYF.

This clonotype was detected only a few times. The chain joins TRBV14 to TRBJ2-1, with a weak D call TRBD2 (6 bases). This CDR3 contains 14 residues. Germline CDR1 and CDR2: SGHDN and FVKESK. V lost 0 bases, J lost 7 bases, and 10 bases lay in between. CDR3 loop: CASSQDGGRNEQFF. DNA for the CDR3: TGTGCCAGCAGCCAAGACGGGGGACGTAATGAGCAGTTCTTC.

The J gene is TRBJ2-7, the V gene TRBV7-3, with TRBD1 matching over 8 bases. Germline V gene data show CDR1 as SGHTA and CDR2 as FQGTGA. V was clipped by 5 bases and J by 8 bases; unmatched bases: 8. There are 13 residues in the CDR3. CDR3 DNA: TGTGCCAGCAGCACCGGGACAGGCGGCAAGCAGTACTTC. Residues: CASSTGTGGKQYF.

The chain is built from TRBV25-1 and TRBJ2-1; TRBD1 or TRBD2 may be the D gene (5 bases each). The V and J ends lost 5 bases and 1 base respectively, with 15 bases between them. This CDR3 contains 16 residues. CDR1 and CDR2 (germline): MGHDK, SYGVNS. CDR3 amino acids: CASSPSNGGSYNEQFF. The CDR3 DNA sequence: TGTGCCAGCAGTCCCTCAAATGGGGGTTCCTACAATGAGCAGTTCTTC.

The chain has TRBV4-1 and TRBJ1-1, with a possible D match to TRBD1 (6 bases). CDR1 and CDR2 from the germline V gene are MGHRA and YSYEKL. Trimming cost V 4 bases and J 6 bases, with 12 bases left between them. This CDR3 has 13 residues. The chain's CDR3 is CASSLGQTAEAFF. CDR3 DNA: TGCGCCAGCAGCCTAGGACAGACTGCTGAAGCTTTCTTT.

The V gene is TRBV20-1, the J gene TRBJ2-7; D ambiguous. The CDR3 consists of 12 residues. Germline assignment: CDR1 DFQATT and CDR2 SNEGSKA (reference sequence). Between the trimmed V and J ends, which lost 3 bases and 3 bases, there was a span of 9 bases. Here the CDR3 DNA reads TGCAGTGCTAGTTTGGTGGACTACGAGCAGTACTTC. It specifies CSASLVDYEQYF.

J is TRBJ2-3 and V is TRBV6-2 or TRBV6-3; 10 bases are a match to TRBD2. The germline V gene has CDR1 MNHEY and CDR2 SVGEGT. The junction had 6 bases not matched to a gene; V was cut back by 2 bases and J by 1 base. The CDR3 loop spans 17 amino acids. Here the CDR3 DNA reads TGTGCCAGCAGTTACGAGCGGGGGGGCCGTCGCACAGATACGCAGTATTTT. The encoded protein is CASSYERGGRRTDTQYF.

Only a few counts were recorded for this clonotype. The J gene is TRBJ1-1, the V gene TRBV20-1; D is uncertain. CDR1 DFQATT and CDR2 SNEGSKA come from the germline V gene (reference sequence). The CDR3 runs to 13 residues. Trimming took off 0 bases at V and 1 base at J, with 6 bases between the two ends. CDR3 coding DNA: TGCAGTGCTAGAGAACCAAGGAACACTGAAGCTTTCTTT. It codes for CSAREPRNTEAFF.

The J gene is TRBJ2-2, the V gene TRBV11-2, with 11 bases that match TRBD2. With V trimmed by 7 bases and J by 5 bases, 6 bases remained unmatched. This CDR3 is built from 15 residues. Looked up from germline, CDR1 is SGHAT and CDR2 is FQNNGV. The CDR3 DNA follows: TGTGCCAGCACCCCACTAGCGGGGGTGACCGGGGAGCTGTTTTTT. Translation gives CASTPLAGVTGELFF.